Below, 10 T cell receptor beta chains from the same sample are listed, as sequenced in a study of CD8 T cells in Susac syndrome. The RNA, roughly 0.5 to 1 ug, was put through reverse transcription using random hexamers. TCRdb re-analysed the immunoSEQ multiplex PCR reads in MiXCR, keeping a single row per CDR3 protein. This sample has approximately 190,000 distinct CDR3 sequences, with roughly 96% found just once. What was sequenced was CD4+ T cells from PBMCs. The receptors here all came from a human donor with multiple sclerosis.

There are many counts of this clonotype. V usage is TRBV3-1 and J usage is TRBJ2-1, with D uncertain. The length of the CDR3 is 11 residues. Trimming removed 6 bases from V and 3 bases from J, with 3 bases in between. Germline V lookup: CDR1 LGHDT, CDR2 YNNKEL (reference sequence). The CDR3 nucleotides read TGTGCCAGCAGTCTCTACAATGAGCAGTTCTTC. Protein sequence: CASSLYNEQFF.

The J gene is TRBJ2-7, the V gene TRBV30, with D hard to call. The CDR3 has 11 amino acids. CDR1 is GTSNPN, CDR2 SVGIG, per germline (reference sequence). V was cut by 4 bases and J by 5 bases, with 9 bases left in between. The CDR3 nucleotides read TGTGCCTGGATTAGGACCCACGAGCAGTACTTC. Translating it yields CAWIRTHEQYF. The full variable domain, rest sourced from reference TRBV30 and TRBJ2-7, is SQTIHQWPATLVQPVGSPLSLECTVEGTSNPNLYWYRQAAGRGLQLLFYSVGIGQISSEVPQNLSASRPQDRQFILSSKKLLLSDSGFYLCAWIRTHEQYFGPGTRLTVT.

The chain is built from TRBV29-1 and TRBJ2-3; D ambiguous. This CDR3 has 10 residues. Germline V CDR1 and CDR2: SQVTM, ANQGSEA. V lost 7 bases to trimming and J lost 4 bases, with 6 bases between them. The CDR3: CSASADTQYF. DNA of the CDR3: TGCAGCGCATCCGCAGATACGCAGTATTTT.

This clonotype occurred once. V usage is TRBV30 and J usage is TRBJ2-5; 7 bases align to TRBD2. Looked up from germline, CDR1 is GTSNPN and CDR2 is SVGIG (reference sequence). After removal of 2 bases from V and 9 bases from J, the junction contained 12 bases not matched to a gene. The CDR3 sequence is 14 residues long. The CDR3 DNA reads TGTGCCTGGAGTCACTTGGGCGGGAGAGGGGCCCAGTACTTC. It yields the protein CAWSHLGGRGAQYF.

This clonotype occurred once. The chain uses TRBV29-1 and TRBJ2-7; D remains ambiguous. Looked up from germline, CDR1 is SQVTM and CDR2 is ANQGSEA. There are 11 residues in the CDR3. The V and J ends lost 6 bases and 4 bases respectively, with 10 bases between them. The chain's CDR3 is CSVVDSYEQYF. The CDR3 nucleotides are TGCAGCGTCGTGGATTCTTACGAGCAGTACTTC.

The table lists this clonotype with a count of one. The chain recombines TRBV9 with TRBJ2-3; D remains ambiguous. The CDR3 consists of 12 residues. Looked up from germline, CDR1 is SGDLS and CDR2 is YYNGEE. Trimming left V 4 bases short and J 6 bases short, with 9 bases between. The CDR3 reads CASSSAWDTQYF. CDR3 bases: TGTGCCAGCAGCTCCGCGTGGGATACGCAGTATTTT.

The rearrangement uses TRBV18 and TRBJ2-4; D is unclear. Germline V gives CDR1 KGHSH, CDR2 LQKENI. This CDR3 has 17 residues. Trimming stripped 3 bases from V and 0 bases from J, with 15 bases between. The CDR3 spells CASSPPLSSGAKNIQYF. CDR3 nucleotide sequence: TGTGCCAGCTCACCGCCCCTAAGTTCGGGAGCCAAAAACATTCAGTACTTC.

The V gene is TRBV20-1, the J gene TRBJ2-7; 8 positions agree with TRBD1. The germline CDR1 and CDR2 sequences are DFQATT and SNEGSKA (reference sequence). This CDR3 has 15 residues. The junction had 9 bases not matched to a gene; V was cut back by 5 bases and J by 0 bases. CDR3 in DNA: TGCAGTGCTGCCCCCGGGACAGGAGGCTCCTACGAGCAGTACTTC. Its translation is CSAAPGTGGSYEQYF.

The chain recombines TRBV5-4 with TRBJ2-6; D unclear. V lost 2 bases and J lost 1, with 10 bases in between. The CDR3 consists of 16 residues. Germline V gene sequence: CDR1 SGHNT, CDR2 YYREEE (reference sequence). The CDR3 loop is CASSFALKSGANVLTF. The CDR3 nucleotides read TGTGCCAGCAGCTTCGCGCTGAAATCTGGGGCCAACGTCCTGACTTTC.

This clonotype was detected only once. The genes are TRBV20-1 and TRBJ2-5, with D uncertain. Trimming took 4 bases from V and 5 from J, leaving 17 bases between them. The CDR3 has 14 residues. Germline CDR1 and CDR2: DFQATT and SNEGSKA (reference sequence). CDR3: CSATESGRLETQYF. As DNA, the CDR3 is TGCAGTGCTACCGAGTCCGGCCGCCTGGAGACCCAGTACTTC.